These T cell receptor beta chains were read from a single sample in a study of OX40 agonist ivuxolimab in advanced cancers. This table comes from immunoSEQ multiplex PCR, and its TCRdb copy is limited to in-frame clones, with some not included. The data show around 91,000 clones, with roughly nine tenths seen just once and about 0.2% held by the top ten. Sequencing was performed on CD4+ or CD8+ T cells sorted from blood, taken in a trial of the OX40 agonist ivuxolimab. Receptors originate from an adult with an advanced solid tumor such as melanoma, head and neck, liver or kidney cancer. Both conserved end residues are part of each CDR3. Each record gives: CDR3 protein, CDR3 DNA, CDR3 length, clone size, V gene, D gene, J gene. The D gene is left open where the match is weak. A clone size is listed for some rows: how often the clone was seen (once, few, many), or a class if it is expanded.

CDR3: CASSVSGGGEQYF
DNA: TGTGCCAGCAGCGTAAGCGGCGGGGGCGAGCAGTACTTC
length: 13
size: NA
V: TRBV9
D: TRBD2
J: TRBJ2-7

CDR3: CASSLVRESSYNSPLHF
DNA: TGTGCCAGCAGCTTGGTTCGGGAGAGCTCCTATAATTCACCCCTCCACTTT
length: 17
size: NA
V: TRBV5-6
D: NA
J: TRBJ1-6

CDR3: CASSGAGGPGETQYF
DNA: TGTGCCAGCAGCGGAGCGGGGGGGCCGGGAGAGACCCAGTACTTC
length: 15
size: NA
V: TRBV5-4
D: TRBD2
J: TRBJ2-5

CDR3: CASSYRGEPIEQYF
DNA: TGTGCCAGCAGTTATCGGGGGGAACCCATCGAGCAGTACTTC
length: 14
size: NA
V: TRBV6-5
D: TRBD2
J: TRBJ2-7

CDR3: CASRRGSDEQYF
DNA: TGTGCCAGCAGGAGGGGATCGGACGAGCAGTACTTC
length: 12
size: NA
V: TRBV6-5
D: NA
J: TRBJ2-7

CDR3: CASSLGLAGGADTQYF
DNA: TGTGCCAGCAGCTTGGGACTAGCGGGGGGCGCAGATACGCAGTATTTT
length: 16
size: once
V: TRBV7-2
D: TRBD2
J: TRBJ2-3

CDR3: CASSLGPSSYNSPLHF
DNA: TGTGCCAGCAGCTTGGGGCCGAGCTCCTATAATTCACCCCTCCACTTT
length: 16
size: NA
V: TRBV5-6
D: NA
J: TRBJ1-6

CDR3: CSVAGWGLAREQYF
DNA: TGCAGCGTTGCGGGGTGGGGGTTAGCGCGCGAGCAGTACTTC
length: 14
size: few
V: TRBV29-1
D: NA
J: TRBJ2-7

CDR3: CASSLDRAGANVLTF
DNA: TGTGCCAGCAGTTTAGACAGGGCTGGGGCCAACGTCCTGACTTTC
length: 15
size: NA
V: TRBV2
D: TRBD1
J: TRBJ2-6

CDR3: CASKMTLNTEAFF
DNA: TGTGCCAGCAAGATGACCTTGAACACTGAAGCTTTCTTT
length: 13
size: NA
V: TRBV2
D: NA
J: TRBJ1-1

CDR3: CASTKRWQGVDTIYF
DNA: TGTGCCAGCACCAAAAGATGGCAGGGAGTAGACACCATATATTTT
length: 15
size: NA
V: TRBV7-2
D: NA
J: TRBJ1-3

CDR3: CASSPWGTEAFF
DNA: TGTGCCAGCAGCCCGTGGGGCACTGAAGCTTTCTTT
length: 12
size: once
V: TRBV5-6
D: NA
J: TRBJ1-1

CDR3: CASSVETGVFNGELFF
DNA: TGTGCCAGCAGCGTAGAGACAGGGGTTTTCAACGGGGAGCTGTTTTTT
length: 16
size: NA
V: TRBV9
D: TRBD1
J: TRBJ2-2

CDR3: CASSTQGRGSNYGYTF
DNA: TGTGCCAGCAGTACCCAGGGACGGGGTTCTAACTATGGCTACACCTTC
length: 16
size: once
V: TRBV28
D: NA
J: TRBJ1-2

CDR3: CASSFQVGNTEAFF
DNA: TGCGCCAGCAGCTTCCAGGTGGGGAACACTGAAGCTTTCTTT
length: 14
size: NA
V: TRBV5-1
D: NA
J: TRBJ1-1

CDR3: CASSARTGEETQYF
DNA: TGTGCCAGCAGTGCTCGGACAGGGGAAGAGACCCAGTACTTC
length: 14
size: NA
V: TRBV2
D: TRBD1
J: TRBJ2-5

CDR3: CASSPTHGTGRAGELFF
DNA: TGTGCCAGCTCACCAACCCACGGGACAGGTCGCGCCGGGGAGCTGTTTTTT
length: 17
size: NA
V: TRBV18
D: TRBD1
J: TRBJ2-2

CDR3: CASSVTSQETQYF
DNA: TGTGCCAGCAGCGTAACATCCCAAGAGACCCAGTACTTC
length: 13
size: NA
V: TRBV9
D: NA
J: TRBJ2-5

CDR3: CAISQVTGLYGYTF
DNA: TGTGCCATCAGCCAAGTGACAGGGCTTTACGGCTACACCTTC
length: 14
size: once
V: TRBV10-3
D: TRBD1
J: TRBJ1-2

CDR3: CASRDPGLGDEKLFF
DNA: TGCGCCAGCAGGGATCCGGGCCTCGGGGATGAAAAACTGTTTTTT
length: 15
size: NA
V: TRBV5-1
D: NA
J: TRBJ1-4

CDR3: CASRPGRDNEKLFF
DNA: TGTGCCAGTAGACCGGGACGGGATAATGAAAAACTGTTTTTT
length: 14
size: NA
V: TRBV19
D: NA
J: TRBJ1-4

CDR3: CASSLRLAGRDTQYF
DNA: TGCGCCAGCAGCTTGCGACTAGCGGGGAGGGATACGCAGTATTTT
length: 15
size: few
V: TRBV5-1
D: TRBD2
J: TRBJ2-3

CDR3: CASSERRGNQPQHF
DNA: TGTGCCAGCAGTGAAAGGAGGGGCAATCAGCCCCAGCATTTT
length: 14
size: NA
V: TRBV2
D: NA
J: TRBJ1-5

CDR3: CASSLAGQGAHNEQFF
DNA: TGTGCCAGCAGCTTAGCGGGACAGGGGGCCCACAATGAGCAGTTCTTC
length: 16
size: NA
V: TRBV11-1
D: TRBD1
J: TRBJ2-1

CDR3: CASSFRDTGEQYF
DNA: TGCGCCAGCAGCTTCCGGGACACAGGCGAGCAGTACTTC
length: 13
size: NA
V: TRBV5-1
D: NA
J: TRBJ2-7

CDR3: CASSKGDQETQYF
DNA: TGTGCCAGCAGCAAGGGGGACCAAGAGACCCAGTACTTC
length: 13
size: NA
V: TRBV9
D: NA
J: TRBJ2-5

CDR3: CARSYLSSWDFTDTQYF
DNA: TGTGCCAGAAGCTATTTGTCTTCATGGGACTTCACAGATACGCAGTATTTT
length: 17
size: NA
V: TRBV5-3
D: NA
J: TRBJ2-3

CDR3: CASSPTLAGEGETQYF
DNA: TGCGCCAGCAGCCCCACACTAGCGGGGGAGGGAGAGACCCAGTACTTC
length: 16
size: NA
V: TRBV5-1
D: TRBD2
J: TRBJ2-5

CDR3: CASSEWGGGQETQYF
DNA: TGTGCCAGCAGTGAATGGGGGGGCGGGCAAGAGACCCAGTACTTC
length: 15
size: NA
V: TRBV2
D: NA
J: TRBJ2-5